This T cell receptor (beta chain) appears in the sequencing data of a study of PD-L1 blockade in urothelial cancer. The CDR3 runs to 15 residues. V lost 5 bases, J lost 2 bases, and 6 bases stayed unmatched. CDR1 is WNHNN, CDR2 SYGVQD, per germline (reference sequence). Clones were read by immunoSEQ multiplex PCR, and TCRdb kept only the in-frame ones, dropping some. Here the sample spans more than 45,000 clones, approximately 83% being singletons. The rearrangement uses TRBV10-1 and TRBJ1-3, with TRBD1 identical over 7 bases. This TCR came from a man between 60 and 75 years old with urothelial cancer. The sample was PBMCs, taken around atezolizumab (anti-PD-L1) treatment. The CDR3 sequence is CASSTDREPGNTIYF. The CDR3 region has the DNA TGCGCCAGCAGTACCGACAGGGAACCTGGAAACACCATATATTTT.